Presented here are 30 T cell receptor beta chains from one specimen sequenced in a study of cytomegalovirus exposure and HLA in healthy donors (dated by TCRdb to about 2017). Preparation of the library involved the immunoSEQ multiplex PCR assay. The immuneACCESS repertoire file appears here via TCRdb, limited to in-frame rearrangements. These files lack a portion of the clones; in checked studies, under half of the deficit traces to unresolved V genes, and the cause of the others is not known. This sample has 150,000 to 200,000 clones in its table, and 84% of those were observed once. The top ten constitute roughly 7% of the sample. Sequenced input: PBMCs. The receptors originated from a man between 18 and 29 years old in good health and CMV-seropositive.

This clone was recorded a few times. The chain uses TRBV27 and TRBJ1-5; the D gene is possibly TRBD1 (5 bases). CDR1 and CDR2 from the germline V gene are MNHEY and SMNVEV (reference sequence). V lost 1 base, J lost 1 base, and 11 bases lay in between. CDR3 length: 16 residues. The CDR3 is CASSLWSRGSNQPQHF. The CDR3 coding sequence is TGTGCCAGCAGTTTATGGTCTAGGGGCAGCAATCAGCCCCAGCATTTT.

The V and J genes are TRBV5-4 and TRBJ2-3; TRBD1 is a possible D gene (6 bases). The CDR3 consists of 15 residues. The V end lost 4 bases, the J end lost 1 base, and 13 bases lay between the germline ends. Germline loops: CDR1 SGHNT, CDR2 YYREEE (reference sequence). CDR3 sequence: CASSEGQSRTDTQYF. The CDR3 DNA is TGTGCCAGCAGCGAAGGACAGAGCCGCACAGATACGCAGTATTTT.

The rearrangement links TRBV29-1 to TRBJ2-2, with D possibly TRBD2 on 6 matching bases. The CDR3 consists of 13 residues. The ends were cut back, 5 bases at V and 8 bases at J, with 15 bases in the middle. Germline CDR1 reads SQVTM; CDR2 reads ANQGSEA. CDR3 sequence: CSVLRGAGGELFF. CDR3 bases: TGCAGCGTTCTCCGCGGGGCGGGGGGGGAGCTGTTTTTT.

This clone came up once. The V call is TRBV10-3, the J call TRBJ2-7, with 7 nucleotides matching TRBD2. Germline V lookup: CDR1 ENHRY, CDR2 SYGVKD. The V and J ends lost 7 bases and 2 bases, in that order; junction bases with no gene match: 5. The CDR3 has 13 residues. The CDR3 DNA is TGTGCCATCATGGCGGGAGTGCCCTACGAGCAGTACTTC. It yields the protein CAIMAGVPYEQYF.

This sequence joins TRBV19 and TRBJ2-1, with 11 bases identical to TRBD2. The V and J ends lost 7 bases and 9 bases, in that order; junction bases with no gene match: 14. The CDR3 loop spans 16 amino acids. Germline V gene data show CDR1 as LNHDA and CDR2 as SQIVND (reference sequence). CDR3 sequence reads: CASTGGASGRFGEQFF. The CDR3 bases are TGTGCCAGTACCGGAGGGGCTAGCGGGAGGTTTGGTGAGCAGTTCTTC.

V is TRBV28 and J is TRBJ2-7; D perhaps matches TRBD1 (6 bases). This CDR3 contains 14 residues. Germline CDR1 is MDHEN and CDR2 is SYDVKM. V lost 4 bases, J lost 0 bases, and 10 bases lay in between. The CDR3 reads CASSSGQSSYEQYF. The CDR3 DNA sequence: TGTGCCAGCAGTTCAGGACAGAGCTCCTACGAGCAGTACTTC.

V gene TRBV18 combines with J gene TRBJ2-6, with D possibly matching TRBD1 (6 bases). Deletions cut 4 bases from V and 4 bases from J, with 14 bases between. Germline CDR1 KGHSH, CDR2 LQKENI. This CDR3 contains 16 residues. The CDR3 loop reads CASSRPTGSGANVLTF. The CDR3 nucleotides read TGTGCCAGCTCACGACCAACAGGGTCCGGGGCCAACGTCCTGACTTTC.

The chain combines TRBV2 with TRBJ2-1, with 10 nucleotides matching TRBD2. V was clipped by 6 bases and J by 10 bases; unmatched bases: 12. The CDR3 runs to 15 residues. From germline, CDR1 is SNHLY and CDR2 FYNNEI. The CDR3 DNA sequence: TGTGCCAGCAGGCAGCGAGTAGCGGGAGGTGGGGAGCAGTTCTTC. Translating gives CASRQRVAGGGEQFF.

This chain connects TRBV7-9 to TRBJ1-1; D is uncertain. The CDR3 has 15 residues. Germline lookup yields CDR1 SEHNR and CDR2 FQNEAQ (reference sequence). The V gene lost 5 bases and the J gene lost 1 base, with 14 bases spanning the gap. CDR3 in amino acids: CASSLPRGANTEAFF. The CDR3 nucleotides are TGTGCCAGCAGCCTCCCACGGGGTGCGAACACTGAAGCTTTCTTT.

The chain combines TRBV27 with TRBJ2-5; 9 bases fit TRBD2. The V and J ends lost 5 bases and 2 bases, in that order; junction bases with no gene match: 15. The CDR3 has 18 residues. Germline loops: CDR1 MNHEY, CDR2 SMNVEV (reference sequence). The CDR3 bases are TGTGCCAGCAGTGGCCGGTCTAGCGGGACAAACCCGCAAGAGACCCAGTACTTC. Amino acids: CASSGRSSGTNPQETQYF.

The chain uses TRBV29-1 and TRBJ2-1, with D maybe TRBD1 (7 bases). CDR1 is SQVTM and CDR2 is ANQGSEA in the germline V gene. Trimming stripped 7 bases from V and 1 base from J, with 14 bases between. The CDR3 is 14 amino acids. The CDR3 sequence is CSATPGGSYNEQFF. CDR3 sequence (DNA): TGCAGCGCCACACCAGGGGGGTCCTACAATGAGCAGTTCTTC.

The chain employs TRBV7-9 and TRBJ2-5; the match to TRBD2 covers 12 bases. V trimming: 3 bases; J trimming: 1 base; junction bases outside the gene matches: 3. This CDR3 has 16 residues. CDR1 and CDR2 from the germline V gene are SEHNR and FQNEAQ (reference sequence). The CDR3 here is CASSLTSGSGQETQYF. CDR3 coding DNA: TGTGCCAGCAGCTTGACTAGCGGGAGCGGCCAAGAGACCCAGTACTTC. Variable domain in full (rest from reference TRBV7-9 and TRBJ2-5): DTGVSQNPRHKITKRGQNVTFRCDPISEHNRLYWYRQTLGQGPEFLTYFQNEAQLEKSRLLSDRFSAERPKGSFSTLEIQRTEQGDSAMYLCASSLTSGSGQETQYFGPGTRLLVL.

The chain joins TRBV28 to TRBJ2-1, with TRBD2 as a possible D gene (5 bases). Germline V gene sequence: CDR1 MDHEN, CDR2 SYDVKM. Trimming stripped 2 bases from V and 5 bases from J, with 16 bases between. The CDR3 runs 16 residues. CDR3 nucleotides: TGTGCCAGCAGTTTACCGTACGCCCGGGGTAACAATGAGCAGTTCTTC. It translates to CASSLPYARGNNEQFF.

V is TRBV14 and J is TRBJ2-4, with D perhaps TRBD1 (6 bases). The germline CDR1 and CDR2 sequences are SGHDN and FVKESK. V lost 4 bases and J 0 bases, leaving 16 bases between the germline ends. CDR3 length equals 17 residues. Here the CDR3 reads CASSPLGAGRAKNIQYF. In DNA, the CDR3 is TGTGCCAGCAGCCCGCTGGGGGCAGGGAGAGCCAAAAACATTCAGTACTTC.

The chain joins TRBV25-1 to TRBJ2-1; 8 bases fit TRBD2. V was pared by 8 bases and J by 0 bases, with 9 bases of the junction left unmatched. Looked up from germline, CDR1 is MGHDK and CDR2 is SYGVNS. CDR3 length: 16 amino acids. CDR3 sequence: CASGSAGVGSYNEQFF. The CDR3 DNA follows: TGTGCCAGCGGTTCAGCGGGAGTGGGCTCCTACAATGAGCAGTTCTTC.

V is TRBV28 and J is TRBJ2-7; 10 bases match TRBD2. Per germline, CDR1 MDHEN and CDR2 SYDVKM. This CDR3 has 16 amino acids. The V gene end was trimmed by 5 bases and the J gene end by 0 bases; junction bases not matched to a gene: 7. CDR3 in DNA: TGTGCCAGCAGTCCCTGGACTAGCGGCAGCTCCTACGAGCAGTACTTC. Amino acids: CASSPWTSGSSYEQYF.

The rearrangement joins TRBV19 to TRBJ2-7; TRBD1 is a possible D gene (6 bases). The CDR3 covers 15 residues. CDR1 and CDR2 from the germline V gene are LNHDA and SQIVND (reference sequence). Trimming cost V 3 bases and J 0 bases, with 12 bases left between them. The CDR3 sequence is CASSIGTDSSYEQYF. The DNA of the CDR3 is TGTGCCAGTAGTATTGGGACGGACAGCTCCTACGAGCAGTACTTC.

This sequence joins TRBV9 and TRBJ2-3; 11 nucleotides match TRBD1. The CDR3 loop spans 16 amino acids. Germline CDR1 and CDR2: SGDLS and YYNGEE. Unmatched junction bases numbered 3, after V lost 0 bases and J lost 3 bases. The CDR3 sequence is CASSVDRDRGTDTQYF. The CDR3 DNA reads as TGTGCCAGCAGCGTAGACAGGGACAGGGGGACAGATACGCAGTATTTT.

The chain uses TRBV4-2 and TRBJ1-2, with D unclear. The CDR3 covers 15 residues. The V gene lost 2 bases and the J gene lost 1 base, with 11 bases spanning the gap. CDR1 and CDR2 (germline): LGHNA, YNFKEQ. The CDR3 loop reads CASSQFPRDNYGYTF. As DNA, the CDR3 is TGTGCCAGCAGCCAATTTCCACGGGATAACTATGGCTACACCTTC.

The chain is built from TRBV5-1 and TRBJ2-1, with 7 nucleotides matching TRBD2. The germline V gene encodes CDR1 SGHRS and CDR2 YFSETQ. This CDR3 has 14 amino acids. Unmatched junction bases numbered 8, after V lost 7 bases and J lost 4 bases. In DNA, the CDR3 is TGCGCCAGCGGCGGACTAGATTTATACAATGAGCAGTTCTTC. This translates into CASGGLDLYNEQFF.

V and J are TRBV4-3 and TRBJ2-7, with TRBD1 matching 7 bases. Germline CDR1 is LGHNA and CDR2 is YSLEER. Trimming cost V 1 base and J 1 base; bases outside gene matches: 7. The CDR3 has 16 amino acids. The CDR3 region has the DNA TGCGCCAGCAGCCAAGGATCGGGACAGCCTTCCTACGAGCAGTACTTC. Translating it yields CASSQGSGQPSYEQYF.

This chain joins TRBV13 and TRBJ2-5; possible D gene TRBD1, 7 bases. The CDR3 loop spans 17 amino acids. Trimming removed 7 bases at V and 5 bases at J, with 26 bases between. CDR1 and CDR2 (germline): PRHDT, FYEKMQ (reference sequence). Here the CDR3 DNA reads TGTGCCAGCAACGGAGGAGGGGGCGGCCGCTGGTGGGAGACCCAGTACTTC. Residues: CASNGGGGGRWWETQYF.

CDR3 DNA: TGTGCCAGCTCACCACCGGGACAGCAGGAAGAGACCCAGTACTTC. It codes for CASSPPGQQEETQYF. This chain uses TRBV18 with TRBJ2-5, with TRBD1 identical over 7 bases. CDR3 length: 15 amino acids. Losses at the gene ends were 0 bases for V and 3 bases for J; bases not matched to a gene: 4. CDR1 is KGHSH, CDR2 LQKENI, per germline. The full variable domain, with the rest looked up from reference TRBV18 and TRBJ2-5, is NAGVMQNPRHLVRRRGQEARLRCSPMKGHSHVYWYRQLPEEGLKFMVYLQKENIIDESGMPKERFSAEFPKEGPSILRIQQVVRGDSAAYFCASSPPGQQEETQYFGPGTRLLVL.

J is TRBJ2-1 and V is TRBV19; D is ambiguous. The CDR3 contains 13 residues. The V gene's germline CDR1 is LNHDA and CDR2 SQIVND (reference sequence). V was clipped by 0 bases and J by 10 bases, with 10 bases between them. The CDR3 bases are TGTGCCAGTAGTATAGACTTAGCACCCGAGCAGTTCTTC. This translates into CASSIDLAPEQFF.

The chain combines TRBV19 with TRBJ2-7; D is perhaps TRBD1 (5 bases). Germline assignment: CDR1 LNHDA and CDR2 SQIVND (reference sequence). This CDR3 has 15 amino acids. Trimming shortened V by 3 bases and J by 4 bases, and 16 bases separated the two germline ends. CDR3 bases: TGTGCCAGTAGTATCTCGGTCTCAGGGCGGTACGAGCAGTACTTC. It translates to CASSISVSGRYEQYF.

CDR3 sequence reads: CASSLTTRGQPQHF. The CDR3 nucleotides are TGTGCCAGCAGTTTAACCACCAGGGGTCAGCCCCAGCATTTT. The chain couples TRBV27 to TRBJ1-5, with D possibly being TRBD1 (6 bases). This CDR3 region has 14 residues. Germline CDR1 and CDR2: MNHEY and SMNVEV (reference sequence). V dropped 2 bases and J dropped 6 bases, with 11 bases sitting between them.

J is TRBJ2-5 and V is TRBV25-1; the D gene is possibly TRBD2 (6 bases). The germline V gene has CDR1 MGHDK and CDR2 SYGVNS. The CDR3 covers 13 residues. V lost 1 base, J lost 5 bases, and 8 bases lay in between. In DNA form, the CDR3 reads TGTGCCAGCAGTGAATTAGGGAGGGAGACCCAGTACTTC. Amino acids: CASSELGRETQYF.

This clone occurred once. The chain carries TRBV7-9 and TRBJ1-2; possible D gene TRBD1, 5 bases. The V end lost 1 base, the J end lost 8 bases, and 14 bases lay between the germline ends. Germline CDR1 SEHNR, CDR2 FQNEAQ (reference sequence). CDR3 length: 14 amino acids. This CDR3 is CASSLGQGVGGYTF. The DNA of the CDR3 is TGTGCCAGCAGCTTAGGTCAGGGCGTCGGGGGCTACACCTTC.

The CDR3 nucleotides read TGTGCCAGCAGCCGTCTGACTGTCCCCCAAGAGACCCAGTACTTC. Encoded protein: CASSRLTVPQETQYF. The chain employs TRBV14 and TRBJ2-5; D is unresolved. The CDR3 has 15 amino acids. CDR1 is SGHDN, CDR2 FVKESK, per germline. V was pared by 4 bases and J by 1 base, with 13 bases between.

The rearrangement links TRBV28 to TRBJ1-4, with 9 bases aligning to TRBD1. This CDR3 comprises 14 residues. Per the germline V gene, CDR1 is MDHEN and CDR2 is SYDVKM. J lost 8 bases, V lost 6 bases, and 7 bases had no gene match. CDR3 nucleotide sequence: TGTGCCAGCAGAACGGGACAGGGAGGCGAAAAACTGTTTTTT. Translated: CASRTGQGGEKLFF.